Shown below are 21 T cell receptor beta chains from a single sample sequenced in a study of T cell repertoires in cytomegalovirus infection (dated by TCRdb to about 2019). The data were produced on an Illumina HiSeq 1500. In TCRdb, the public reads were trimmed at Q25 with fastp and aligned with MiXCR, with productive beta chains retained. Every distinct CDR3 protein forms one entry, paired with its most common genes and DNA. This sample comprises 500,000 to 600,000 distinct CDR3 sequences, more than 15% of them detected only once. Under 30% of the sample comes from the top ten. Material: CD8+ T cells from PBMCs. The receptors derive from a human donor in good health (CMV status not recorded). Some clones in this sample may be carry-over from other donors' samples.

V and J are TRBV27 and TRBJ2-1; D is possibly TRBD1 (6 bases). The CDR3 totals 16 residues. V was shortened by 4 bases and J by 3 bases, with 16 bases between the two germline ends. Germline V CDR1 and CDR2: MNHEY, SMNVEV (reference sequence). CDR3 sequence: CASSSVRTANYNEQFF. The CDR3 bases are TGTGCCAGCAGTTCCGTCCGGACAGCCAACTACAATGAGCAGTTCTTC.

This clonotype showed up just a few times. The rearrangement joins TRBV14 to TRBJ1-1; tentative D call: TRBD1 (6 bases). The CDR3 is made up of 13 amino acids. Trimming removed 6 bases from V and 5 bases from J, with 13 bases in between. Germline V lookup: CDR1 SGHDN, CDR2 FVKESK. The CDR3 coding sequence is TGTGCCAGCAGGCGCGGGGGCGTAACTGAAGCTTTCTTT. Encoded protein: CASRRGGVTEAFF. The variable domain in full, with the rest retrieved from reference TRBV14 and TRBJ1-1, is EAGVTQFPSHSVIEKGQTVTLRCDPISGHDNLYWYRRVMGKEIKFLLHFVKESKQDESGMPNNRFLAERTGGTYSTLKVQPAELEDSGVYFCASRRGGVTEAFFGQGTRLTVV.

This clonotype was recorded a few times. This chain links TRBV20-1 with TRBJ2-7, with D uncertain. CDR1 and CDR2 from the germline V gene are DFQATT and SNEGSKA (reference sequence). Trimming removed 1 base at V and 4 bases at J, with 5 bases between. This CDR3 is built from 11 residues. The DNA of the CDR3 is TGCAGTGCTAGAGGAGGTTACGAGCAGTACTTC. Its protein product is CSARGGYEQYF.

The rearrangement links TRBV5-4 to TRBJ1-1, with D maybe TRBD1 (5 bases). This CDR3 contains 15 residues. V shed 4 bases and J shed 1 base, with 14 bases lying between them. Germline V lookup: CDR1 SGHNT, CDR2 YYREEE (reference sequence). This CDR3 is CASSIGTGENTEAFF. CDR3 nucleotides: TGTGCCAGCAGCATAGGGACGGGTGAGAACACTGAAGCTTTCTTT.

The V gene is TRBV7-6, the J gene TRBJ1-1, with 9 bases identical to TRBD1. The CDR3 runs 13 residues. V was clipped by 5 bases and J by 11 bases; unmatched bases: 9. The germline gives CDR1 SGHVS, CDR2 FNYEAQ. CDR3 nucleotide sequence: TGTGCCAGCAGCCTACGGGACAGGGAGTTGGCTTTCTTT. Translating gives CASSLRDRELAFF.

This clonotype has more than one count but fewer than ten. The chain couples TRBV7-9 to TRBJ1-4; D is possibly TRBD1 (6 bases). This CDR3 spans 15 amino acids. Germline loops: CDR1 SEHNR, CDR2 FQNEAQ (reference sequence). Between the trimmed V and J ends, which lost 6 bases and 2 bases, there was a span of 13 bases. CDR3 loop: CASSPGQTTNEKLFF. CDR3 sequence (DNA): TGTGCCAGCAGTCCCGGACAGACTACTAATGAAAAACTGTTTTTT.

The sample holds many counts of this clonotype. The gene calls are TRBV4-1 and TRBJ2-3; 8 bases are a match to TRBD1. Germline V gives CDR1 MGHRA, CDR2 YSYEKL. The CDR3 spans 15 residues. The J segment lost 5 bases and the V segment lost 3 bases, leaving 7 bases of the junction unmatched. Written as DNA, the CDR3 is TGCGCCAGCAGCCACGGGACAGGCCCTGAAGATACGCAGTATTTT. Residues: CASSHGTGPEDTQYF.

This clonotype appeared a few times. The chain links TRBV2 to TRBJ2-1; 8 bases agree with TRBD1. V was clipped by 0 bases and J by 6 bases; unmatched bases: 10. CDR1 SNHLY and CDR2 FYNNEI come from the germline V gene. There are 17 residues in the CDR3. The CDR3, as DNA: TGTGCCAGCAGTGAAGCGGTGGACAGGGCACGACGCAATGAGCAGTTCTTC. This sequence encodes CASSEAVDRARRNEQFF.

This chain uses TRBV3-1 with TRBJ1-6; D is uncertain. The CDR3 totals 15 residues. Germline V gene sequence: CDR1 LGHDT, CDR2 YNNKEL (reference sequence). V dropped 1 base and J dropped 12 bases, with 16 bases sitting between them. DNA of the CDR3: TGTGCCAGCAGCCAAGGCATTTCTGGTAATCGACCCCTCCACTTT. As protein: CASSQGISGNRPLHF.

This clonotype was detected ten times or more. This rearrangement joins TRBV6-5 to TRBJ2-7; no firm D call. This CDR3 has 13 residues. V was cut by 0 bases and J by 4 bases, with 7 bases left in between. The germline gives CDR1 MNHEY, CDR2 SVGAGI. The DNA of the CDR3 is TGTGCCAGCAGTTACTCGAGGAATTACGAGCAGTACTTC. It translates to CASSYSRNYEQYF.

This clonotype occurred a few times. V and J are TRBV5-6 and TRBJ1-1; D uncertain. CDR1 and CDR2 (germline): SGHDT, YYEEEE. This CDR3 is built from 13 residues. Trimming took off 0 bases at V and 6 bases at J, with 9 bases between the two ends. CDR3 residues: CASSLGEEAEAFF. CDR3 DNA: TGTGCCAGCAGCTTGGGGGAAGAGGCTGAAGCTTTCTTT.

This clonotype was observed a handful of times. The chain combines TRBV4-1 with TRBJ2-7, with D possibly being TRBD2 (6 bases). CDR3 size: 15 residues. V was clipped by 6 bases and J by 0 bases, with 15 bases between them. Germline CDR1 reads MGHRA; CDR2 reads YSYEKL. The DNA for the CDR3 is TGCGCCAGCAGACTCAGCGGGTCAAGCTCCTACGAGCAGTACTTC. Amino acid sequence: CASRLSGSSSYEQYF.

The V call is TRBV6-1, the J call TRBJ1-5; D unresolved. The CDR3 totals 15 residues. The V and J ends lost 7 bases and 0 bases respectively, with 13 bases between them. Germline lookup yields CDR1 MNHNS and CDR2 SASEGT. CDR3 region: CASIGHSYSNQPQHF. DNA for the CDR3: TGTGCCAGCATCGGGCACAGCTATAGCAATCAGCCCCAGCATTTT.

This clonotype was seen repeatedly, ten times or more. The chain employs TRBV7-9 and TRBJ2-2; D not certain. Per germline, CDR1 SEHNR and CDR2 FQNEAQ (reference sequence). The CDR3 spans 15 residues. Trimming left V 5 bases short and J 5 bases short, with 15 bases between. The CDR3 region has the DNA TGTGCCAGCAGCGCAGCACCACGGCGAACCGGGGAGCTGTTTTTT. Translating it yields CASSAAPRRTGELFF.

This rearrangement joins TRBV6-5 to TRBJ2-3; unclear D gene. CDR3 size: 15 residues. The germline V gene has CDR1 MNHEY and CDR2 SVGAGI. The V gene lost 0 bases and the J gene lost 6 bases, with 13 bases spanning the gap. The chain's CDR3 is CASSYSVGLDDTQYF. The CDR3, as DNA: TGTGCCAGCAGTTACTCTGTGGGTTTGGATGATACGCAGTATTTT.

This clonotype was counted at least ten times. This rearrangement joins TRBV7-9 to TRBJ1-2; D might be TRBD1 (5 bases). The germline V gene has CDR1 SEHNR and CDR2 FQNEAQ (reference sequence). The V and J ends lost 5 bases and 10 bases respectively, with 14 bases between them. This CDR3 region has 12 residues. The CDR3 spells CASSPPGGSYTF. CDR3 sequence (DNA): TGTGCCAGCAGCCCCCCCGGGGGTTCCTACACCTTC.

This clonotype was recorded many times. The chain recombines TRBV6-1 with TRBJ2-5, with TRBD1 matching 11 bases. This CDR3 is built from 16 residues. In germline, CDR1 is MNHNS, CDR2 SASEGT. The V segment lost 5 bases and the J segment 5 bases; nucleotides outside the gene matches: 10. The CDR3 DNA reads as TGTGCCAGCAGTCCTCCCCGGACAGGGGGCTGGGAGACCCAGTACTTC. Its translation: CASSPPRTGGWETQYF.

This clonotype was counted only a few times. The V and J genes are TRBV5-5 and TRBJ1-2, with D possibly being TRBD1 (6 bases). The CDR3 consists of 16 residues. Trimming left V 4 bases short and J 6 bases short, with 22 bases between. CDR1 SGHKS and CDR2 YYEKEE come from the germline V gene (reference sequence). DNA of the CDR3: TGTGCCAGCAGCGATCACCCCACAGGGAGTGGCGATGGCTACACCTTC. Residues: CASSDHPTGSGDGYTF. The whole variable domain, filled in from reference TRBV5-5 and TRBJ1-2, reads DAGVTQSPTHLIKTRGQQVTLRCSPISGHKSVSWYQQVLGQGPQFIFQYYEKEERGRGNFPDRFSARQFPNYSSELNVNALLLGDSALYLCASSDHPTGSGDGYTFGSGTRLTVV.

V and J are TRBV19 and TRBJ2-7; TRBD1 matches at 7 bases. From germline, CDR1 is LNHDA and CDR2 SQIVND (reference sequence). The CDR3 spans 15 residues. V lost 3 bases and J lost 0; bases outside the gene matches: 5. The CDR3 sequence is CASSMNRDSSYEQYF. In DNA, the CDR3 is TGTGCCAGTAGTATGAACCGGGACAGCTCCTACGAGCAGTACTTC.

This clonotype has just a few counts. This chain connects TRBV4-2 to TRBJ1-1; the D gene is possibly TRBD1 (5 bases). The CDR3 spans 13 residues. Germline V CDR1 and CDR2: LGHNA, YNFKEQ. Trimming left V 3 bases short and J 7 bases short, with 12 bases between. The CDR3 protein is CASSHDSGGEAFF. The CDR3, as DNA: TGTGCCAGCAGCCACGACTCGGGGGGTGAAGCTTTCTTT.

There are a few counts of this clonotype. The rearrangement links TRBV4-2 to TRBJ2-3; the match to TRBD1 covers 8 bases. The CDR3 covers 16 residues. Looked up from germline, CDR1 is LGHNA and CDR2 is YNFKEQ. With V trimmed by 1 base and J by 4 bases, 7 bases remained unmatched. CDR3 region: CASSQVATGGPDTQYF. CDR3 DNA: TGTGCCAGCAGCCAAGTGGCAACAGGGGGTCCAGATACGCAGTATTTT.